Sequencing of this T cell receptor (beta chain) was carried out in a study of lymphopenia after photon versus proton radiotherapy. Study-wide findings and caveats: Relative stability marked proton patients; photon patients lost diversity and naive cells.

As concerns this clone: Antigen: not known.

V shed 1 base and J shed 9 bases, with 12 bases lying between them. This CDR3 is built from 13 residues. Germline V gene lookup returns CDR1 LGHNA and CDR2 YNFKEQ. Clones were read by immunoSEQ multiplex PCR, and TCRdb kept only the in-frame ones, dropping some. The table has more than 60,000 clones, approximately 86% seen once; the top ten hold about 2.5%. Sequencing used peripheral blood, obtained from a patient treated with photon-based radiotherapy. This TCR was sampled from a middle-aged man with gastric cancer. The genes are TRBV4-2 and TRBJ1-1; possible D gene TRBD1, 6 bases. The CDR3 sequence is CASSQALQGQAFF. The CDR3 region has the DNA TGTGCCAGCAGCCAAGCATTACAGGGCCAAGCTTTCTTT.